One and the same sample provided the 8 T cell receptor beta chains below, sequenced in a study of shared clonotypes between healthy human individuals. This table comes from immunoSEQ multiplex PCR, and its TCRdb copy is limited to in-frame clones, with some not included. The sample lists hundreds of thousands of clones; roughly 70% were seen once. Sequencing was performed on memory CD4+ T cells sorted from blood. The subset is: CD45RA-negative fraction. These receptors were collected from a woman aged 25-40 years in good health.

The rearrangement joins TRBV11-3 to TRBJ2-5, with a weak D call TRBD2 (7 bases). The germline CDR1 and CDR2 sequences are SGHNT and YENEEA. V was cut by 4 bases and J by 9 bases, with 9 bases left in between. The CDR3 is 11 amino acids. Here the CDR3 DNA reads TGTGCCAGCAGCTCCGGGGGGCCCCAGTACTTC. Translated, it gives CASSSGGPQYF.

The rearrangement uses TRBV6-5 and TRBJ1-5, with D uncertain. Germline V gives CDR1 MNHEY, CDR2 SVGAGI. The CDR3 sequence is 13 residues long. Trimming shortened V by 6 bases and J by 4 bases, and 10 bases separated the two germline ends. CDR3 nucleotides: TGTGCCAGCAGCCTCGACTTAAATCAGCCCCAGCATTTT. Its protein product is CASSLDLNQPQHF.

This rearrangement joins TRBV6-5 to TRBJ2-6, with D hard to call. The V gene's germline CDR1 is MNHEY and CDR2 SVGAGI. This CDR3 spans 15 amino acids. The germline V and J ends were trimmed by 6 bases and 0 bases, with 9 bases remaining between them. CDR3 coding DNA: TGTGCCAGCAGCCGAACTTACTCTGGGGCCAACGTCCTGACTTTC. Protein sequence: CASSRTYSGANVLTF.

The V gene is TRBV7-9, the J gene TRBJ2-3; 9 nucleotides match TRBD1. Germline loops: CDR1 SEHNR, CDR2 FQNEAQ (reference sequence). The CDR3 has 19 residues. Trimming at V came to 4 bases and at J to 1 base, leaving 15 bases not matched to a gene. CDR3 coding DNA: TGTGCCAGCAGCTCCAGTCCCGGGACAGGGCTGGGTGGCACAGATACGCAGTATTTT. Translation gives CASSSSPGTGLGGTDTQYF.

The genes are TRBV30 and TRBJ2-1, with D perhaps matching TRBD2 (6 bases). V shed 5 bases and J shed 4 bases, with 21 bases lying between them. Germline V gene lookup returns CDR1 GTSNPN and CDR2 SVGIG (reference sequence). The CDR3 spans 16 residues. DNA for the CDR3: TGTGCCTGGTTCCGCGGGGCCCGAGGCTTTTACAATGAGCAGTTCTTC. Its protein is CAWFRGARGFYNEQFF.

This clone was seen a single time. The rearrangement joins TRBV11-3 to TRBJ2-3; D not resolved. Per the germline V gene, CDR1 is SGHNT and CDR2 is YENEEA. V was clipped by 6 bases and J by 4 bases, with 11 bases between them. The CDR3 sequence is 13 residues long. CDR3 nucleotide sequence: TGTGCCAGCAGTCAACATGGCCCAGATACGCAGTATTTT. Translation: CASSQHGPDTQYF.

This rearrangement joins TRBV28 to TRBJ2-5; D gene ambiguous. CDR1 and CDR2 (germline): MDHEN, SYDVKM. The CDR3 spans 14 residues. Trimming took off 7 bases at V and 2 bases at J, with 14 bases between the two ends. For the CDR3, the DNA is TGTGCCAGCACCGACCCCGCACAGCAAGAGACCCAGTACTTC. Translating gives CASTDPAQQETQYF.

This chain uses TRBV5-1 with TRBJ2-1; D tentatively fits TRBD1 or TRBD2 (5 bases each). V lost 0 bases, J lost 6 bases, and 16 bases lay in between. There are 16 residues in the CDR3. Per the germline V gene, CDR1 is SGHRS and CDR2 is YFSETQ. The CDR3 sequence is CASSLVRGDGRNEQFF. The DNA of the CDR3 is TGCGCCAGCAGCTTGGTTCGTGGGGACGGACGCAATGAGCAGTTCTTC.